One sample yielded the 28 T cell receptor beta chains listed below, sequenced in a study of blood T cell repertoires in COVID-19. Produced via immunoSEQ multiplex PCR; TCRdb's table is partial and in-frame only. Among 250,000 to 300,000 clones, around 88% were seen once, and the ten largest hold around 13%. Sequencing input: peripheral blood. The origin of the receptors is a woman in her 70s with COVID-19, enrolled during active disease.

This rearrangement joins TRBV3-1 (or the pseudogene TRBV3-2) to TRBJ1-1; D ambiguous. Per the germline V gene, CDR1 is LGHDT and CDR2 is YNNKEL (reference sequence). The CDR3 covers 16 residues. Trimming shortened V by 1 base and J by 1 base, and 13 bases separated the two germline ends. CDR3: CASSQGTARGNTEAFF. CDR3 nucleotide sequence: TGTGCCAGCAGCCAAGGAACAGCCCGGGGGAACACTGAAGCTTTCTTT.

J is TRBJ2-1 and V is TRBV7-3; D remains unclear. V was shortened by 5 bases and J by 0 bases, with 5 bases between the two germline ends. Germline V lookup: CDR1 SGHTA, CDR2 FQGTGA. CDR3 size: 13 residues. This CDR3 reads CASSPSSYNEQFF. The DNA for the CDR3 is TGTGCCAGCAGCCCGAGCTCCTACAATGAGCAGTTCTTC. The variable domain in full, with the rest retrieved from reference TRBV7-3 and TRBJ2-1, is GAGVSQTPSNKVTEKGKYVELRCDPISGHTALYWYRQSLGQGPEFLIYFQGTGAADDSGLPNDRFFAVRPEGSVSTLKIQRTERGDSAVYLCASSPSSYNEQFFGPGTRLTVL.

The chain is built from TRBV29-1 and TRBJ2-5, with a tentative D call TRBD1 (5 bases). V gave up 7 bases and J gave up 5 bases, with 14 bases separating them. The CDR3 is 12 residues long. Looked up from germline, CDR1 is SQVTM and CDR2 is ANQGSEA. Here the CDR3 DNA reads TGCAGCGCTTCAAGGGGTTCGGAGACCCAGTACTTC. Translated: CSASRGSETQYF.

The count of this clone is one. V and J are TRBV6-5 and TRBJ2-5; 8 bases line up with TRBD2. The ends lost 4 bases at V and 5 bases at J; junction bases unmatched: 6. Germline CDR1 and CDR2: MNHEY and SVGAGI. This CDR3 has 14 residues. This CDR3 is CASSSSGGLETQYF. The DNA for the CDR3 is TGTGCCAGCAGTTCCTCGGGGGGGCTGGAGACCCAGTACTTC.

J is TRBJ2-5 and V is TRBV2, with D possibly TRBD2 on 6 matching bases. Germline assignment: CDR1 SNHLY and CDR2 FYNNEI. CDR3 size: 15 residues. Trimming pared 3 bases from V and 1 base from J, leaving 12 bases between. This CDR3 reads CASSDRGTLQETQYF. The CDR3 coding sequence is TGTGCCAGCAGTGACCGGGGGACCCTCCAAGAGACCCAGTACTTC.

The V gene is TRBV18, the J gene TRBJ1-2; TRBD1 might be the D (5 bases). CDR1 is KGHSH, CDR2 LQKENI, per germline. This CDR3 is built from 15 residues. V lost 3 bases and J 2 bases, leaving 13 bases between the germline ends. The CDR3 loop reads CASSPTGAGNYGYTF. CDR3 DNA sequence: TGTGCCAGCTCACCTACTGGGGCGGGAAACTATGGCTACACCTTC.

The chain links TRBV6-9 to TRBJ2-1; perhaps TRBD1 as D (6 bases). Germline V gene data show CDR1 as MNHGY and CDR2 as SVAAGI. The V end lost 0 bases, the J end lost 3 bases, and 12 bases lay between the germline ends. The CDR3 totals 16 residues. The CDR3 spells CASSYSGQIFYNEQFF. The CDR3 DNA reads TGTGCCAGCAGTTATTCTGGACAGATATTCTACAATGAGCAGTTCTTC.

The genes are TRBV11-2 and TRBJ2-7, with 7 bases matching TRBD2. After removal of 5 bases from V and 1 base from J, the junction contained 8 bases not matched to a gene. The germline CDR1 and CDR2 sequences are SGHAT and FQNNGV. The CDR3 sequence is 15 residues long. The DNA for the CDR3 is TGTGCCAGCAGCCTCTGGACTAGTGCTTCCTACGAGCAGTACTTC. Translating gives CASSLWTSASYEQYF. The whole variable domain, remainder taken from reference TRBV11-2 and TRBJ2-7, is EAGVAQSPRYKIIEKRQSVAFWCNPISGHATLYWYQQILGQGPKLLIQFQNNGVVDDSQLPKDRFSAERLKGVDSTLKIQPAKLEDSAVYLCASSLWTSASYEQYFGPGTRLTVT.

This clone was counted at least ten times. The chain has TRBV21-1 and TRBJ1-5. TRBV21-1 is designated a pseudogene. The CDR3 spans 19 residues. The CDR3 loop is CASSKTSRAGRIIDQPQHF. The CDR3 DNA follows: TGTGCCAGCAGCAAAACTTCCCGTGCGGGAAGGATTATCGATCAGCCCCAGCATTTT.

This clone was counted once. The chain is built from TRBV5-1 and TRBJ2-1, with 11 bases aligning to TRBD2. The CDR3 consists of 15 residues. V shed 4 bases and J 2 bases; nucleotides not matched to a gene: 2. CDR1 and CDR2 (germline): SGHRS, YFSETQ. The CDR3 nucleotides are TGCGCCAGCAGCCAACTAGCGGGGGCCTACAATGAGCAGTTCTTC. It codes for CASSQLAGAYNEQFF.

The V and J genes are TRBV6-5 and TRBJ2-7, with a tentative D call TRBD1 (6 bases). The CDR3 covers 15 residues. Germline assignment: CDR1 MNHEY and CDR2 SVGAGI. V dropped 5 bases and J dropped 7 bases, with 21 bases sitting between them. CDR3 protein: CASSPTWALRGEQYF. The CDR3 bases are TGTGCCAGCAGTCCGACGTGGGCGCTTAGGGGGGAGCAGTACTTC.

V gene TRBV4-1 combines with J gene TRBJ2-7, with D perhaps TRBD1 (6 bases). The ends were cut back, 5 bases at V and 6 bases at J, with 14 bases in the middle. This CDR3 comprises 13 residues. Germline values: CDR1 MGHRA, CDR2 YSYEKL. As DNA, the CDR3 is TGCGCCAGCAGCACACAGGGATTTGGCGAGCAGTACTTC. Translation gives CASSTQGFGEQYF.

The genes are TRBV5-1 and TRBJ2-1; 11 positions agree with TRBD2. Germline V gene sequence: CDR1 SGHRS, CDR2 YFSETQ. V lost 4 bases and J lost 7; bases outside the gene matches: 4. There are 14 residues in the CDR3. In DNA, the CDR3 is TGCGCCAGCAGCATTAGCGGGGGGGCGAATGAGCAGTTCTTC. It is translated as CASSISGGANEQFF.

CDR3 residues: CATSIFDSSGANVLTF. CDR3 DNA sequence: TGTGCCACCAGTATTTTCGACAGCTCTGGGGCCAACGTCCTGACTTTC. V is TRBV24-1 and J is TRBJ2-6; weak D call: TRBD1 (5 bases). Germline CDR1 and CDR2: KGHDR and SFDVKD. V gave up 6 bases and J gave up 0 bases, with 11 bases separating them. This CDR3 is built from 16 residues.

This clone was seen only a few times. CDR3 bases: TGTGCCAGCAGTGATTCCAGGGCGTCGAACGAGCAGTACTTC. Amino acid sequence: CASSDSRASNEQYF. V gene TRBV25-1 combines with J gene TRBJ2-7; possible D gene TRBD1, 5 bases. V was trimmed by 3 bases and J by 5 bases, leaving 14 bases between them. Germline lookup yields CDR1 MGHDK and CDR2 SYGVNS. The CDR3 spans 14 residues.

Concerning this clone: Other DNA sequences in the sample encode the same CDR3. This chain links TRBV19 with TRBJ1-1; D is unresolved. Trimming removed 5 bases at V and 3 bases at J, with 10 bases between. This CDR3 has 13 residues. Germline assignment: CDR1 LNHDA and CDR2 SQIVND (reference sequence). Here the CDR3 reads CASSSGIHTEAFF. CDR3 nucleotides: TGTGCCAGTAGTTCCGGGATTCACACTGAAGCTTTCTTT.

The gene calls are TRBV13 and TRBJ1-2; tentative D call: TRBD1 (6 bases). Per germline, CDR1 PRHDT and CDR2 FYEKMQ (reference sequence). V lost 4 bases and J lost 8, with 17 bases in between. This CDR3 region has 14 residues. CDR3 coding DNA: TGTGCCAGCAGCTCTCAACAGGGTAGTGTCGGCTACACCTTC. Its protein product is CASSSQQGSVGYTF.

J is TRBJ2-7 and V is TRBV19; D is possibly TRBD1 (6 bases). CDR1 and CDR2 (germline): LNHDA, SQIVND (reference sequence). This CDR3 comprises 13 residues. Trimming removed 5 bases from V and 0 bases from J, with 8 bases in between. The CDR3 protein is CASSRTASYEQYF. The CDR3 DNA is TGTGCCAGTAGTCGGACAGCCTCCTACGAGCAGTACTTC.

This clone has just a few counts. The genes are TRBV10-1 and TRBJ1-1; D gene unclear. Germline V gives CDR1 WNHNN, CDR2 SYGVQD (reference sequence). V was trimmed by 6 bases and J by 1 base, leaving 9 bases between them. CDR3 length: 13 amino acids. The CDR3 here is CASRHNQNTEAFF. The CDR3 nucleotides are TGCGCCAGCAGACACAACCAGAACACTGAAGCTTTCTTT.

The gene calls are TRBV30 and TRBJ2-5, with TRBD2 matching 7 bases. The CDR3 runs 12 residues. Unmatched junction bases numbered 1, after V lost 3 bases and J lost 3 bases. Germline V gene sequence: CDR1 GTSNPN, CDR2 SVGIG (reference sequence). CDR3 sequence: CAWRGGKETQYF. The CDR3, as DNA: TGTGCCTGGAGGGGAGGGAAAGAGACCCAGTACTTC.

V usage is TRBV2 and J usage is TRBJ2-7; 9 bases map to TRBD1. Per the germline V gene, CDR1 is SNHLY and CDR2 is FYNNEI. Trimming removed 3 bases from V and 6 bases from J; junction bases left unmatched: 9. This CDR3 is built from 15 residues. The CDR3 region has the DNA TGTGCCAGCAGTGAGTGGGACAGGGCAACGAGCGAGCAGTACTTC. Translation: CASSEWDRATSEQYF.

Turning to this clone: The sample carries other DNA sequences with the same CDR3. The chain carries TRBV18 and TRBJ1-2; TRBD1 agrees at 12 bases. V shed 6 bases and J 8 bases; nucleotides not matched to a gene: 7. From germline, CDR1 is KGHSH and CDR2 LQKENI. This CDR3 spans 14 amino acids. The CDR3 coding sequence is TGTGCCAGCTCGCCGGGACAGGGGGCGTGGGGCTACACCTTC. Its protein product is CASSPGQGAWGYTF. Full variable domain (rest looked up from reference TRBV18 and TRBJ1-2): NAGVMQNPRHLVRRRGQEARLRCSPMKGHSHVYWYRQLPEEGLKFMVYLQKENIIDESGMPKERFSAEFPKEGPSILRIQQVVRGDSAAYFCASSPGQGAWGYTFGSGTRLTVV.

The CDR3 loop reads CASSAGGGGNQPQHF. CDR3 DNA sequence: TGTGCCAGCAGTGCGGGGGGGGGAGGCAATCAGCCCCAGCATTTT. The chain has TRBV7-2 and TRBJ1-5, with a tentative D call TRBD1 (5 bases). The CDR3 is 15 amino acids. The V end lost 6 bases, the J end lost 2 bases, and 14 bases lay between the germline ends. From germline, CDR1 is SGHTA and CDR2 FQGNSA. The variable domain in full, completed from reference TRBV7-2 and TRBJ1-5, reads GAGVSQSPSNKVTEKGKDVELRCDPISGHTALYWYRQSLGQGLEFLIYFQGNSAPDKSGLPSDRFSAERTGGSVSTLTIQRTQQEDSAVYLCASSAGGGGNQPQHFGDGTRLSIL.

This clone was seen more than once but under ten times. The rearrangement uses TRBV27 and TRBJ2-1, with 11 positions matching TRBD2. Germline loops: CDR1 MNHEY, CDR2 SMNVEV (reference sequence). J was trimmed by 1 base and V by 4 bases; bases with no gene match: 3. This CDR3 spans 16 amino acids. DNA for the CDR3: TGTGCCAGCAGTTCGGGGACTAGCGGATCCTACAATGAGCAGTTCTTC. Its protein is CASSSGTSGSYNEQFF.

The chain is built from TRBV24-1 and TRBJ2-2, with TRBD1 matching 7 bases. The CDR3 is made up of 15 amino acids. Germline trimming cut 4 bases from V and 5 bases from J; bases unmatched to any gene: 6. Germline assignment: CDR1 KGHDR and CDR2 SFDVKD. The CDR3: CATSDHRGRTGELFF. The CDR3 coding sequence is TGTGCCACCAGTGACCACAGGGGAAGGACCGGGGAGCTGTTTTTT.

The V call is TRBV13, the J call TRBJ2-5; D is ambiguous. The CDR3 spans 12 residues. The ends were cut back, 2 bases at V and 4 bases at J, with 5 bases in the middle. Per germline, CDR1 PRHDT and CDR2 FYEKMQ (reference sequence). The CDR3 here is CASSLLPETQYF. The CDR3 DNA reads as TGTGCCAGCAGCTTACTCCCAGAGACCCAGTACTTC.

V and J are TRBV5-4 and TRBJ2-1; 9 nucleotides line up with TRBD2. The germline V gene has CDR1 SGHNT and CDR2 YYREEE (reference sequence). Trimming at V came to 0 bases and at J to 7 bases, leaving 5 bases not matched to a gene. The CDR3 totals 15 residues. The CDR3 coding sequence is TGTGCCAGCAGCTTGGGCGGGGGGGCGATGAATGAGCAGTTCTTC. It is translated as CASSLGGGAMNEQFF.

The chain employs TRBV7-2 and TRBJ1-5; the D gene is possibly TRBD1 (5 bases). The V gene lost 2 bases and the J gene lost 3 bases, with 8 bases spanning the gap. Germline CDR1 SGHTA, CDR2 FQGNSA. The CDR3 has 14 amino acids. The DNA for the CDR3 is TGTGCCAGCAGCTTACAGGGATACAATCAGCCCCAGCATTTT. Protein product: CASSLQGYNQPQHF.